This T cell receptor (beta chain) was profiled in a study of technical replicates of blood from several donors (dated by TCRdb to about 2017). The germline V gene encodes CDR1 SGHRS and CDR2 YFSETQ. Between the V and J ends, shortened by 0 bases and 5 bases respectively, the junction contains 6 bases. The CDR3 goes from the cysteine to the phenylalanine over 13 residues. Of the read, only the CDR3 DNA is kept; its 39 bases are in frame from base 1. Library preparation used the immunoSEQ multiplex PCR assay. TCRdb mirrors the immuneACCESS table, restricted to in-frame sequences. Some clones are absent from its copies; in checked studies, under half trace to an unresolved V gene, and the reason for the others is unknown. The sample contains about 94,000 clones, 95% of them found a single time. More than 0.2% of the sample comes from the top ten. Remarks on this clone: Its antigen target is currently unknown. No much larger clone exists at a distance of one base, and base qualities are not known.

This TCR was sampled from a human donor in good health. The sequencing sample was made of T cells isolated from PBMCs. The rearranged segments are TRBV5-1 and TRBJ2-1; TRBD1 is possibly the D segment (6 matching bases). This receptor carries the CDR3 CASSLGQDNEQFF. The DNA reads TGCGCCAGCAGCTTGGGACAGGACAATGAGCAGTTCTTC.